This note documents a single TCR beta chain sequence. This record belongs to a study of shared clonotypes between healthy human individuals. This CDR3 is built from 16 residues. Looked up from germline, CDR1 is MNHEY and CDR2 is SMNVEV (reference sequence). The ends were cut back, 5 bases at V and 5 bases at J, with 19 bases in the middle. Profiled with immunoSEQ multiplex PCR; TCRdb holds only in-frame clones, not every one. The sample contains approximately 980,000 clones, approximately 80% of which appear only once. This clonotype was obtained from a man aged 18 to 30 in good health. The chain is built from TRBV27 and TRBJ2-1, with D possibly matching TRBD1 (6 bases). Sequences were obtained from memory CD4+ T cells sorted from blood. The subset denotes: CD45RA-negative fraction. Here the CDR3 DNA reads TGTGCCAGCAGTACCGGACAGACCATACAAAACAATGAGCAGTTCTTC. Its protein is CASSTGQTIQNNEQFF.